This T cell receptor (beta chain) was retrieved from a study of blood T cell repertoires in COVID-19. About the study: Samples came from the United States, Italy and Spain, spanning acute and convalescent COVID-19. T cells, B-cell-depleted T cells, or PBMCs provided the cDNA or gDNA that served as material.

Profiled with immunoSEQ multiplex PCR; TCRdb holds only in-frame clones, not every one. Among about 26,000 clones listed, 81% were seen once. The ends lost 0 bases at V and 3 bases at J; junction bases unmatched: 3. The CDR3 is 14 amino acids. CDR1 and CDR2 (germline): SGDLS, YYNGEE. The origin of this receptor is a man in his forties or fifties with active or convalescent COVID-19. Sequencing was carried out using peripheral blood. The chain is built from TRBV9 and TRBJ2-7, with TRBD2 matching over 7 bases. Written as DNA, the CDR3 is TGTGCCAGCAGCGTAGGCGGGAGTTACTACGAGCAGTACTTC. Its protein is CASSVGGSYYEQYF.